Below, one T cell receptor beta chain is given with its context. Here immunoSEQ multiplex PCR was the method, and the copy in TCRdb shows in-frame clones only, minus some. The sample holds 270,000 or so clones, about 89% seen once. The data derive from a study of blood T cell repertoires in COVID-19. V was shortened by 0 bases and J by 6 bases, with 9 bases between the two germline ends. Germline V lookup: CDR1 SGDLS, CDR2 YYNGEE. The CDR3 contains 13 residues. The rearrangement links TRBV9 to TRBJ1-1, with D possibly being TRBD1 (5 bases). The TCR sequence derives from a woman aged 18-35 years who had recovered from COVID-19. The sample taken for sequencing was PBMCs or T cells enriched from blood (not recorded which). DNA of the CDR3: TGTGCCAGCAGCGTAGTAGGGGAATCTGAAGCTTTCTTT. Amino acids: CASSVVGESEAFF.